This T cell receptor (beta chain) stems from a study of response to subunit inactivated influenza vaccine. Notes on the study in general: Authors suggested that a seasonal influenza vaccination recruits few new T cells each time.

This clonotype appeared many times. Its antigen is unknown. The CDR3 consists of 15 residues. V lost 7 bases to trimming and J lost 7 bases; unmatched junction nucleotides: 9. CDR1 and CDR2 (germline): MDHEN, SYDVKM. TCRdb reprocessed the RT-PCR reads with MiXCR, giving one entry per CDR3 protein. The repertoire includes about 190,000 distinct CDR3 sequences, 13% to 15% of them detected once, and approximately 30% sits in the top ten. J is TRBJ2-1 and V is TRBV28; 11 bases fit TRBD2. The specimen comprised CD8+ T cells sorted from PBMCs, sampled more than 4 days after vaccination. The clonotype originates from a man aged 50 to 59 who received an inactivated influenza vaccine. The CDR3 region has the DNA TGTGCCAGCACCAGACCGGGACTAGCGGAAAATGAGCAGTTCTTC. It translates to CASTRPGLAENEQFF.